A single sample gave rise to the 2 T cell receptor beta chains below, sequenced in a study of blood T cell repertoires in COVID-19. Produced via immunoSEQ multiplex PCR; TCRdb's table is partial and in-frame only. The table shows around 200,000 clones, with around 88% occurring only once. The sequenced material came from PBMCs or T cells enriched from blood (not recorded which). These receptors were obtained from a woman aged 25-40 years who had been exposed to COVID-19.

A single count supports this clone. CDR3 amino acids: CASSPLRASNQPQHF. CDR3 nucleotides: TGTGCCAGCAGTCCACTCCGCGCAAGCAATCAGCCCCAGCATTTT. V usage is TRBV6-5 and J usage is TRBJ1-5; D remains ambiguous. CDR3 length: 15 residues. Germline V lookup: CDR1 MNHEY, CDR2 SVGAGI. V was pared by 5 bases and J by 1 base, with 12 bases between.

V gene TRBV19 combines with J gene TRBJ1-5; maybe TRBD1 (6 bases). V was clipped by 5 bases and J by 4 bases, with 15 bases between them. Germline CDR1 and CDR2: LNHDA and SQIVND (reference sequence). This CDR3 is 15 amino acids long. CDR3 DNA sequence: TGTGCCAGTAGTCGGGAACAGGGTGAGAATCAGCCCCAGCATTTT. As protein: CASSREQGENQPQHF. Together with reference TRBV19 and TRBJ1-5, the CDR3 gives the full variable domain: DGGITQSPKYLFRKEGQNVTLSCEQNLNHDAMYWYRQDPGQGLRLIYYSQIVNDFQKGDIAEGYSVSREKKESFPLTVTSAQKNPTAFYLCASSREQGENQPQHFGDGTRLSIL.